A single sample gave rise to the 2 T cell receptor beta chains below, sequenced in a study of T-cell reconstitution after alpha-beta-depleted transplantation in children. Unique molecular identifiers featured in how the TCRbeta library was prepared. Each CDR3 protein is one row after TCRdb ran MiXCR on the PCR reads. The sample has fewer than 700,000 distinct CDR3 sequences; approximately 12% are singletons. The source was PBMCs, mostly from graft donor cells, collected 360 days after TCRalphabeta/CD19-depleted stem cell transplant. These receptors were obtained from a male patient under 18 who had a stem cell transplant for acute myeloid leukemia, so the T cells may come from the graft donor.

This clonotype was detected only a few times. This chain connects TRBV4-3 to TRBJ2-3; TRBD1 or TRBD2 may be the D gene (5 bases each). This CDR3 has 15 residues. CDR1 is LGHNA, CDR2 YSLEER, per germline. Between the trimmed V and J ends, which lost 3 bases and 5 bases, there was a span of 15 bases. CDR3 nucleotide sequence: TGCGCCAGCAGCCATGGGACCCTGAAACGAGATACGCAGTATTTT. Translation gives CASSHGTLKRDTQYF.

The chain carries TRBV6-1 and TRBJ2-2, with 10 bases lining up with TRBD2. CDR1 is MNHNS and CDR2 is SASEGT in the germline V gene. The CDR3 contains 19 residues. V lost 7 bases, J lost 2 bases, and 16 bases stayed unmatched. The CDR3 loop reads CASKEWLRAGGPNTGELFF. Here the CDR3 DNA reads TGTGCCAGCAAGGAGTGGCTGAGAGCGGGAGGGCCAAACACCGGGGAGCTGTTTTTT.